The rows below give T cell receptor beta chains drawn from one sample of a study of blood T cell repertoires in COVID-19. TCRdb's copy holds only in-frame clones and misses some; the assay was immunoSEQ multiplex PCR. The sample carries 45,000 to 65,000 clones, 80% to 90% recorded once. Sequencing was done on a sample of peripheral blood. The receptors come from a woman aged 55-69 years with acute or convalescent COVID-19. Each CDR3 is given with its conserved first and last residue. A D gene is named only where the DNA matches it firmly. For some rows the clone size is stated as once, few or many, or as a class when expanded; others skip it.

D: .; size: .; J: TRBJ1-1; V: TRBV5-1; CDR3: CASRWEGKSFF; DNA: TGCGCCAGCAGGTGGGAGGGTAAGTCTTTCTTT
D: .; size: .; J: TRBJ2-3; V: TRBV27; CDR3: CASSRGRGGGAFTDTQYF; DNA: TGTGCCAGCAGTAGAGGGCGAGGTGGGGGGGCTTTCACAGATACGCAGTATTTT
D: .; size: .; J: TRBJ1-1; V: TRBV19; CDR3: CASSIAGLINTEAFF; DNA: TGTGCCAGTAGTATAGCAGGGTTGATAAACACTGAAGCTTTCTTT
D: TRBD1; size: .; J: TRBJ2-7; V: TRBV11-2; CDR3: CASSANRGGLGQYF; DNA: TGTGCCAGCAGCGCCAACAGGGGCGGGTTGGGGCAGTACTTC
D: .; size: .; J: TRBJ2-1; V: TRBV9; CDR3: CASSVDRTDRNEQFF; DNA: TGTGCCAGCAGCGTAGACAGGACAGATCGGAATGAGCAGTTCTTC
D: .; size: .; J: TRBJ2-7; V: TRBV14; CDR3: CASSQEMGAGVYEQYF; DNA: TGTGCCAGCAGCCAAGAGATGGGGGCAGGGGTCTACGAGCAGTACTTC
D: .; size: .; J: TRBJ1-3; V: TRBV6-1; CDR3: CASSALLGNTIYF; DNA: TGTGCCAGCAGTGCCCTCTTGGGAAACACCATATATTTT
D: TRBD2; size: few; J: TRBJ2-5; V: TRBV5-1; CDR3: CASRGGLATIKGETQYF; DNA: TGCGCCAGCCGAGGTGGACTAGCGACCATCAAAGGAGAGACCCAGTACTTC
D: TRBD1; size: .; J: TRBJ1-4; V: TRBV6-5; CDR3: CASRRDRGWEKLFF; DNA: TGTGCCAGCAGACGGGACAGGGGTTGGGAAAAACTGTTTTTT
D: .; size: .; J: TRBJ2-7; V: TRBV7-2; CDR3: CASSSSLYEQYF; DNA: TGTGCCAGCAGCTCGAGCCTCTACGAGCAGTACTTC
D: .; size: .; J: TRBJ2-7; V: TRBV25-1; CDR3: CASSFAGVYEQYF; DNA: TGTGCCAGCAGTTTCGCAGGGGTCTACGAGCAGTACTTC
D: TRBD2; size: .; J: TRBJ2-3; V: TRBV7-9; CDR3: CASSLGLAGVSDTQYF; DNA: TGTGCCAGCAGCTTAGGACTAGCGGGAGTTTCAGATACGCAGTATTTT
D: .; size: .; J: TRBJ1-2; V: TRBV3-1/TRBV3-2; CDR3: CASAGAGDGYTF; DNA: TGTGCCAGCGCAGGCGCAGGGGATGGCTACACCTTC
D: TRBD1; size: .; J: TRBJ1-2; V: TRBV19; CDR3: CASSTGGAYYGYTF; DNA: TGTGCCAGTAGTACAGGGGGCGCCTACTATGGCTACACCTTC
D: .; size: .; J: TRBJ2-1; V: TRBV25-1; CDR3: CASSDYSYNEQFF; DNA: TGTGCCAGCAGTGACTACTCCTACAATGAGCAGTTCTTC
D: TRBD2; size: .; J: TRBJ2-7; V: TRBV7-8; CDR3: CASSQLAGSSYEQYF; DNA: TGTGCCAGCAGCCAACTAGCGGGGAGCTCCTACGAGCAGTACTTC
D: .; size: .; J: TRBJ1-2; V: TRBV11-1; CDR3: CASSSTTLAYGYTF; DNA: TGTGCCAGCAGCTCCACTACCCTGGCCTATGGCTACACCTTC
D: .; size: .; J: TRBJ2-3; V: TRBV9; CDR3: CASSATSLATDTQYF; DNA: TGTGCCAGCAGTGCAACTAGCCTGGCCACAGATACGCAGTATTTT
D: TRBD1; size: .; J: TRBJ1-1; V: TRBV6-6; CDR3: CASSLELDRVGDTEAFF; DNA: TGTGCCAGCAGTCTGGAACTGGACAGGGTAGGAGACACTGAAGCTTTCTTT
D: .; size: few; J: TRBJ1-1; V: TRBV10-1; CDR3: CASSASVNTEAFF; DNA: TGCGCCAGCAGTGCCTCAGTGAACACTGAAGCTTTCTTT
D: TRBD1; size: .; J: TRBJ1-2; V: TRBV7-8; CDR3: CASSTPGQEDYGYTF; DNA: TGTGCCAGCAGCACTCCGGGACAGGAAGACTATGGCTACACCTTC
D: .; size: .; J: TRBJ2-3; V: TRBV30; CDR3: CAWSLKGVTDTQYF; DNA: TGTGCCTGGAGCTTAAAGGGGGTCACAGATACGCAGTATTTT
D: .; size: .; J: TRBJ2-7; V: TRBV3-1/TRBV3-2; CDR3: CASSQGRRDYEQYF; DNA: TGTGCCAGCAGCCAAGGTCGTCGGGACTACGAGCAGTACTTC